Below, 23 T cell receptor beta chains from the same sample are listed, as sequenced in a study of T-cell memory formation after mild COVID-19. TCRdb re-derived calls from the 5' RACE reads in MiXCR, one entry per CDR3 protein. The repertoire has hundreds of thousands of distinct CDR3 sequences, around 8% of them found once; the top ten carry about 20%. The sample taken for sequencing was PBMCs or a T cell subset sorted from them (not recorded which). Receptors were obtained from a man aged 18 to 30 who had mild COVID-19 (a few samples of this study predate the infection). Cell type and time point are not known.

In its sample, this clonotype was seen many times. V is TRBV15 and J is TRBJ2-1; 9 nucleotides match TRBD2. The V and J ends lost 4 bases and 0 bases, in that order; junction bases with no gene match: 4. The germline V gene has CDR1 LNHNV and CDR2 YYDKDF (reference sequence). This CDR3 region has 16 residues. The CDR3: CATSTPSGVSYNEQFF. The CDR3 DNA reads as TGTGCCACCAGCACCCCTAGCGGGGTCTCCTACAATGAGCAGTTCTTC.

This clonotype appeared a few times. This CDR3 is CASSPPPPGEQYF. DNA for the CDR3: TGTGCCAGCTCACCTCCCCCGCCAGGCGAGCAGTACTTC. This rearrangement joins TRBV18 to TRBJ2-7; D remains ambiguous. Germline CDR1 reads KGHSH; CDR2 reads LQKENI. Trimming stripped 3 bases from V and 6 bases from J, with 12 bases between. This CDR3 is 13 amino acids long.

There are a few counts of this clonotype. This chain connects TRBV7-3 to TRBJ2-2; D unclear. V lost 2 bases, J lost 5 bases, and 12 bases lay in between. Germline V gives CDR1 SGHTA, CDR2 FQGTGA. The CDR3 length is 15 residues. CDR3 loop: CASSLSLEVTGELFF. The CDR3 nucleotides are TGTGCCAGCAGCTTATCCCTTGAGGTTACCGGGGAGCTGTTTTTT. Full variable domain (outside the CDR3, taken from reference TRBV7-3 and TRBJ2-2): GAGVSQTPSNKVTEKGKYVELRCDPISGHTALYWYRQSLGQGPEFLIYFQGTGAADDSGLPNDRFFAVRPEGSVSTLKIQRTERGDSAVYLCASSLSLEVTGELFFGEGSRLTVL.

Only a few counts were recorded for this clonotype. The J gene is TRBJ2-2, the V gene TRBV4-3, with TRBD2 identical over 7 bases. This CDR3 comprises 19 residues. The J segment lost 1 base and the V segment lost 0 bases, leaving 11 bases of the junction unmatched. The V gene's germline CDR1 is LGHNA and CDR2 YSLEER. Here the CDR3 reads CASSQDRIGGGWNTGELFF. CDR3 DNA: TGCGCCAGCAGCCAAGATCGGATCGGCGGGGGATGGAACACCGGGGAGCTGTTTTTT.

The genes are TRBV11-2 and TRBJ2-1, with 7 bases lining up with TRBD1. Looked up from germline, CDR1 is SGHAT and CDR2 is FQNNGV. The CDR3 is made up of 16 amino acids. With V trimmed by 3 bases and J by 1 base, 6 bases remained unmatched. The CDR3 DNA follows: TGTGCCAGCAGCTTCTGGGCAGGGGGATCCTACAATGAGCAGTTCTTC. Its translation: CASSFWAGGSYNEQFF.

The chain is built from TRBV9 and TRBJ1-6, with TRBD1 matching 8 bases. V lost 3 bases and J lost 8; bases outside the gene matches: 13. The CDR3 is made up of 17 amino acids. Germline-derived CDR1 and CDR2 are SGDLS and YYNGEE. Written as DNA, the CDR3 is TGTGCCAGCAGCGCCCAGGGGGCGGTTAGTAGTTATTCACCCCTCCACTTT. This translates into CASSAQGAVSSYSPLHF.

This clonotype was seen repeatedly, ten times or more. The rearrangement uses TRBV12-3 or TRBV12-4 and TRBJ1-2; D perhaps matches TRBD1 (5 bases). CDR3 length: 13 amino acids. V lost 7 bases and J lost 4, with 13 bases in between. CDR3 bases: TGTGCCAGCACCCTACGGGGGACCTATGGCTACACCTTC. This translates into CASTLRGTYGYTF.

This sequence joins TRBV7-6 and TRBJ2-6; D remains ambiguous. The CDR3 runs to 16 residues. Trimming pared 5 bases from V and 4 bases from J, leaving 15 bases between. CDR1 and CDR2 from the germline V gene are SGHVS and FNYEAQ. The CDR3 region has the DNA TGTGCCAGCAGCCCCCGTGAGCTTGCCGGGGCCAACGTCCTGACTTTC. This encodes CASSPRELAGANVLTF.

This clonotype was found a few times. This chain joins TRBV7-9 and TRBJ1-1; 9 nucleotides match TRBD1. This CDR3 has 15 amino acids. Unmatched junction bases numbered 9, after V lost 5 bases and J lost 5 bases. Germline loops: CDR1 SEHNR, CDR2 FQNEAQ (reference sequence). CDR3 nucleotides: TGTGCCAGCAGCGTGGGGGACAGGGAGTATACTGAAGCTTTCTTT. Translation gives CASSVGDREYTEAFF.

This chain connects TRBV19 to TRBJ2-3, with TRBD2 as a possible D gene (6 bases). Trimming shortened V by 4 bases and J by 5 bases, and 10 bases separated the two germline ends. CDR3 length: 13 residues. The V gene's germline CDR1 is LNHDA and CDR2 SQIVND (reference sequence). In DNA, the CDR3 is TGTGCCAGTAGTAGGATGGAGGGAGATACGCAGTATTTT. It translates to CASSRMEGDTQYF.

The chain is built from TRBV5-1 and TRBJ1-6; TRBD1 aligns across 7 bases. The CDR3 has 15 amino acids. CDR1 is SGHRS and CDR2 is YFSETQ in the germline V gene. V was pared by 3 bases and J by 7 bases, with 7 bases of the junction left unmatched. Written as DNA, the CDR3 is TGCGCCAGCAGCTGGGGGACAGATTCGAATTCACCCCTCCACTTT. This translates into CASSWGTDSNSPLHF.

This clonotype was seen many times. This chain joins TRBV5-1 and TRBJ2-1; TRBD2 is a possible D gene (5 bases). From germline, CDR1 is SGHRS and CDR2 YFSETQ. The CDR3 runs 16 residues. V was shortened by 4 bases and J by 7 bases, with 21 bases between the two germline ends. The CDR3 DNA reads as TGCGCCAGCAGCAGACTACTGACCGGGTCCCAAAATGAGCAGTTCTTC. Translated: CASSRLLTGSQNEQFF.

This clonotype was observed many times. The chain employs TRBV9 and TRBJ2-5; 8 bases match TRBD1. CDR1 is SGDLS, CDR2 YYNGEE, per germline. CDR3 length: 14 amino acids. The J segment lost 5 bases and the V segment lost 0 bases, leaving 3 bases of the junction unmatched. The chain's CDR3 is CASSVAGGGETQYF. CDR3 nucleotide sequence: TGTGCCAGCAGCGTAGCAGGGGGCGGCGAGACCCAGTACTTC.

This clonotype was detected ten times or more. The V gene is TRBV18, the J gene TRBJ2-7; D not resolved. Deletions cut 6 bases from V and 6 bases from J, with 12 bases between. The CDR3 runs 12 residues. Germline V lookup: CDR1 KGHSH, CDR2 LQKENI. This CDR3 reads CASSATGPEQYV. As DNA, the CDR3 is TGTGCCAGCTCCGCGACGGGCCCCGAGCAGTACGTC.

The chain links TRBV7-9 to TRBJ2-3; TRBD2 agrees at 10 bases. Germline V gene data show CDR1 as SEHNR and CDR2 as FQNEAQ (reference sequence). The CDR3 has 15 residues. Losses at the gene ends were 4 bases for V and 4 bases for J; bases not matched to a gene: 5. CDR3 protein: CASSSLLAGADTQYF. DNA for the CDR3: TGTGCCAGCAGCTCCCTCCTAGCGGGGGCAGATACGCAGTATTTT.

This clonotype occurred a few times. The chain combines TRBV7-9 with TRBJ1-1; D uncertain. V gave up 3 bases and J gave up 3 bases, with 14 bases separating them. This CDR3 is built from 15 residues. The germline V gene has CDR1 SEHNR and CDR2 FQNEAQ (reference sequence). The CDR3 coding sequence is TGTGCCAGCAGCTTTTGGCAGCCCCCCGACACTGAAGCTTTCTTT. The encoded protein is CASSFWQPPDTEAFF. The full variable domain, in which reference TRBV7-9 and TRBJ1-1 provide the parts outside the CDR3, is DTGVSQNPRHKITKRGQNVTFRCDPISEHNRLYWYRQTLGQGPEFLTYFQNEAQLEKSRLLSDRFSAERPKGSFSTLEIQRTEQGDSAMYLCASSFWQPPDTEAFFGQGTRLTVV.

This clonotype has just a few counts. The chain recombines TRBV12-3 or TRBV12-4 with TRBJ1-2; TRBD1 matches 9 bases. The J segment lost 7 bases and the V segment lost 3 bases, leaving 9 bases of the junction unmatched. The CDR3 covers 15 residues. The CDR3 DNA sequence: TGTGCCAGCAGTTTTTCGGGACAGGGATCATTTGGCTACACCTTC. It translates to CASSFSGQGSFGYTF.

This clonotype has at least ten counts. The genes are TRBV20-1 and TRBJ2-5, with D perhaps TRBD1 (6 bases). Trimming cost V 6 bases and J 5 bases, with 13 bases left between them. Germline V gene sequence: CDR1 DFQATT, CDR2 SNEGSKA (reference sequence). The CDR3 contains 12 residues. CDR3: CSASRQGETQYF. CDR3 nucleotide sequence: TGCAGTGCGTCTCGCCAGGGGGAGACCCAGTACTTC.

This sequence joins TRBV7-6 and TRBJ1-2, with a possible D match to TRBD1 (6 bases). The CDR3 sequence is 13 residues long. Between the trimmed V and J ends, which lost 5 bases and 4 bases, there was a span of 11 bases. Looked up from germline, CDR1 is SGHVS and CDR2 is FNYEAQ. The CDR3 loop is CASSEGGLYGYTF. The CDR3 region has the DNA TGTGCCAGCAGCGAGGGGGGTCTCTATGGCTACACCTTC.

V gene TRBV5-1 combines with J gene TRBJ1-1; D gene ambiguous. V was shortened by 5 bases and J by 8 bases, with 16 bases between the two germline ends. The CDR3 is made up of 13 amino acids. CDR1 is SGHRS and CDR2 is YFSETQ in the germline V gene. CDR3 coding DNA: TGCGCCAGCAGTCCGCGAGCGGGAGACGAAGCTTTCTTT. It specifies CASSPRAGDEAFF.

This clonotype was seen a handful of times. The chain joins TRBV5-1 to TRBJ2-2; 9 bases are shared with TRBD1. There are 17 residues in the CDR3. The V gene's germline CDR1 is SGHRS and CDR2 YFSETQ. V lost 3 bases and J lost 3; bases outside the gene matches: 9. The CDR3 region is CASSSGTGSTDTGELFF. The CDR3 nucleotides read TGCGCCAGCAGCTCCGGGACAGGGAGTACGGACACCGGGGAGCTGTTTTTT.

This clonotype was counted many times. The CDR3 spells CASTRGHTDTQYF. CDR3 bases: TGCGCCAGCACGCGGGGACACACAGATACGCAGTATTTT. The chain carries TRBV10-2 and TRBJ2-3; D possibly uses TRBD1 or TRBD2 (6 bases each). CDR1 and CDR2 from the germline V gene are WSHSY and SAAADI. The V gene lost 7 bases and the J gene lost 2 bases, with 10 bases spanning the gap. The CDR3 length is 13 residues.

A few counts support this clonotype. The chain carries TRBV12-3 or TRBV12-4 and TRBJ2-5, with D unclear. V was shortened by 7 bases and J by 5 bases, with 14 bases between the two germline ends. This CDR3 spans 13 amino acids. The CDR3 coding sequence is TGTGCCAGCACCTCTTTGGATTGGGAGACCCAGTACTTC. This codes for CASTSLDWETQYF.